This T cell receptor (beta chain) originates from a study of blood T cell repertoires in COVID-19. Using immunoSEQ multiplex PCR, the repertoire was profiled, and TCRdb retains in-frame clones only, with some absent. The table includes around 150,000 clones, about 79% detected once. This CDR3 is built from 14 residues. Germline values: CDR1 LNHDA, CDR2 SQIVND (reference sequence). V was pared by 5 bases and J by 3 bases, with 1 base of the junction left unmatched. This receptor was obtained from a woman at least 80 years old with active or convalescent COVID-19. Sequencing was performed on peripheral blood. This chain joins TRBV19 and TRBJ2-6; 7 bases fit TRBD1. CDR3 residues: CASSYRGGANVLTF. Written as DNA, the CDR3 is TGTGCCAGTAGTTACAGGGGTGGGGCCAACGTCCTGACTTTC.